This record covers a single TCR beta chain. These data come from a study of control samples from healthy donors and cancer patients. Sequencing used immunoSEQ multiplex PCR; TCRdb keeps in-frame clones, though not all of them. Here the sample spans some 130,000 clones, 85% to 95% being singletons. The V and J ends lost 4 bases and 1 base respectively, with 11 bases between them. The CDR3 contains 14 residues. Germline V CDR1 and CDR2: SGHNT, YYREEE (reference sequence). Source material: PBMCs. This receptor was identified in a man aged 50 to 60 with head and neck cancer. The chain combines TRBV5-4 with TRBJ1-1; D is unclear. CDR3 amino acids: CASSPRNSNTEAFF. Written as DNA, the CDR3 is TGTGCCAGCAGCCCCAGGAACTCGAACACTGAAGCTTTCTTT.